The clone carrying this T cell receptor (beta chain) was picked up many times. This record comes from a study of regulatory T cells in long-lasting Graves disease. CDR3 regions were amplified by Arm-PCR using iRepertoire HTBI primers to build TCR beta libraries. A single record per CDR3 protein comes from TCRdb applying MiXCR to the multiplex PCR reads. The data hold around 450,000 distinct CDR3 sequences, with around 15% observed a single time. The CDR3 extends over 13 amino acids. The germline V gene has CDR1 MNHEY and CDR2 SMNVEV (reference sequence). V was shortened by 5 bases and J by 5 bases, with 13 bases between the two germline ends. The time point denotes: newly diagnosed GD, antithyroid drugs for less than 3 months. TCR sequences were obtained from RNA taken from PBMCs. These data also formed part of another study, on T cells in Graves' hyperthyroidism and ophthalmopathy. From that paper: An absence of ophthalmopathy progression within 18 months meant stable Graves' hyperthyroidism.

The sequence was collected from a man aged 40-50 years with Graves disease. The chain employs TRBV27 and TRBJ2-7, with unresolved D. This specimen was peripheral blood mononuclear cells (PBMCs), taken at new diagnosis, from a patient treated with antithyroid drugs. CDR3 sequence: CASSPTWIHEQYF. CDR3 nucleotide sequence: TGTGCCAGCAGTCCTACCTGGATTCACGAGCAGTACTTC.